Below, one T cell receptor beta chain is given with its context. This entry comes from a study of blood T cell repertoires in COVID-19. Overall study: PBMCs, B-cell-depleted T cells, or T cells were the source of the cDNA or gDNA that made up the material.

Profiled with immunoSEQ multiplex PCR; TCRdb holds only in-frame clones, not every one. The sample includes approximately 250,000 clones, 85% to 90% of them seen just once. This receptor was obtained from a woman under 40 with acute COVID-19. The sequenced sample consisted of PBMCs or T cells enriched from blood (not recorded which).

The CDR3 bases are TGTGCCAGCAGCCCTAGACTAGCGGGGCCCGGGGAGCTGTTTTTT. Its protein product is CASSPRLAGPGELFF. This rearrangement joins TRBV11-1 to TRBJ2-2; 11 nucleotides agree with TRBD2. The CDR3 totals 15 residues. The V gene's germline CDR1 is SGHAT and CDR2 FQDESV (reference sequence). Trimming took 5 bases from V and 6 from J; bases not matched to a gene: 5.